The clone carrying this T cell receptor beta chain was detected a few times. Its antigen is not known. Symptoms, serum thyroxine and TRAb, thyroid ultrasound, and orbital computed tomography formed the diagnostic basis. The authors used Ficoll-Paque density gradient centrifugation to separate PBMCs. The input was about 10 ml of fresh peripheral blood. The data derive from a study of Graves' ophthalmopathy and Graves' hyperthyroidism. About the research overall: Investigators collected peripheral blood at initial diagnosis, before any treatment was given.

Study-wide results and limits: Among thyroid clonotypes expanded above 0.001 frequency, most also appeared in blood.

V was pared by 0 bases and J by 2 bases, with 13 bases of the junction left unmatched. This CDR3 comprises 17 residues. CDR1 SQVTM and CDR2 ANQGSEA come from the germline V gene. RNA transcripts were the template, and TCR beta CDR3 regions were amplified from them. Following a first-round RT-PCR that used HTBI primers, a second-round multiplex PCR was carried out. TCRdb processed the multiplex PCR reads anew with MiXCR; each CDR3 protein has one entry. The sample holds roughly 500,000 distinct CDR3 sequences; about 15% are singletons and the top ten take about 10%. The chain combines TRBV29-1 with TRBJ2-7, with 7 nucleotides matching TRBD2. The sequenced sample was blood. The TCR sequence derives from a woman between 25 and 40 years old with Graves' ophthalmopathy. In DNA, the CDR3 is TGCAGCGTTGAAGATCGGGGAGGGGACTCCTTCCCCTACGAGCAGTACTTC. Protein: CSVEDRGGDSFPYEQYF.